This passage covers 24 T cell receptor beta chains from one sample sequenced in a study of T cells in Graves' hyperthyroidism and ophthalmopathy. RNA transcripts provided the source from which TCR beta CDR3 regions were amplified. First-round RT-PCR targeting the TCR CDR3 was performed with the HTBI primer set. TCRdb analysed the multiplex PCR reads with MiXCR anew, one entry per CDR3 protein. The data contain around 520,000 distinct CDR3 sequences, 14% of them singletons. The material sequenced was blood. The receptors here all came from a woman in her thirties or forties with Graves' hyperthyroidism.

This clonotype showed up many times. The chain uses TRBV30 and TRBJ2-7; the D gene is possibly TRBD1 (6 bases). V was clipped by 7 bases and J by 2 bases, with 18 bases between them. CDR3 size: 14 residues. CDR1 is GTSNPN, CDR2 SVGIG, per germline (reference sequence). CDR3 in amino acids: CAYTFFRGPYEQYF. In DNA form, the CDR3 reads TGTGCCTACACTTTTTTCAGGGGCCCCTACGAGCAGTACTTC.

In this sample, this clonotype turned up a few times. The chain employs TRBV18 and TRBJ1-4; 7 bases are a match to TRBD1. The CDR3 length is 16 residues. CDR1 KGHSH and CDR2 LQKENI come from the germline V gene. J gave up 4 bases and V 2 bases, and 7 bases lay outside the gene matches. CDR3 residues: CASSPTADRYNEKLFF. The CDR3 DNA reads as TGTGCCAGCTCACCAACCGCGGACAGGTATAATGAAAAACTGTTTTTT.

This clonotype was counted only a few times. V is TRBV20-1 and J is TRBJ2-1, with 9 nucleotides matching TRBD2. CDR3 length: 15 residues. V lost 1 base, J lost 8 bases, and 9 bases stayed unmatched. Looked up from germline, CDR1 is DFQATT and CDR2 is SNEGSKA (reference sequence). CDR3 bases: TGCAGTGCTAGAGGACCTAGCGGGATTTTTCATGAGCAGTTCTTC. Translating gives CSARGPSGIFHEQFF.

This clonotype showed up many times. This chain joins TRBV7-2 and TRBJ2-7; TRBD2 matches at 8 bases. Looked up from germline, CDR1 is SGHTA and CDR2 is FQGNSA. The CDR3 consists of 18 residues. With 1 base clipped from V and 0 bases from J, the junction kept 11 bases outside the gene matches. The DNA of the CDR3 is TGTGCCAGCAGCTTAGTGGCGGCTAGCGGGTACAGCTCCTACGAGCAGTACTTC. Residues: CASSLVAASGYSSYEQYF.

This clonotype was seen many times. The gene calls are TRBV30 and TRBJ1-5, with 7 bases aligning to TRBD1. Losses at the gene ends were 3 bases for V and 5 bases for J; bases not matched to a gene: 10. Germline CDR1 GTSNPN, CDR2 SVGIG (reference sequence). The CDR3 loop spans 15 amino acids. The CDR3 here is CAWRQRDSQYQPQHF. The DNA of the CDR3 is TGTGCCTGGAGACAACGGGACAGTCAGTATCAGCCCCAGCATTTT.

The V gene is TRBV5-5, the J gene TRBJ1-5; D ambiguous. Trimming left V 0 bases short and J 4 bases short, with 8 bases between. In germline, CDR1 is SGHKS, CDR2 YYEKEE (reference sequence). The CDR3 runs to 14 residues. The CDR3 protein is CASSLVGNNQPQHF. Written as DNA, the CDR3 is TGTGCCAGCAGCTTGGTGGGCAATAATCAGCCCCAGCATTTT.

This clonotype was seen at least ten times. The V call is TRBV3-1, the J call TRBJ2-1; D is uncertain. This CDR3 is built from 14 residues. V lost 4 bases and J lost 4, with 11 bases in between. In germline, CDR1 is LGHDT, CDR2 YNNKEL (reference sequence). CDR3 DNA sequence: TGTGCCAGCAGCCGGGGTCTCCTTTACAATGAGCAGTTCTTC. Translating it yields CASSRGLLYNEQFF.

This clonotype was counted many times. This sequence joins TRBV4-1 and TRBJ2-1; D is ambiguous. The germline V and J ends were trimmed by 3 bases and 0 bases, with 12 bases remaining between them. The CDR3 totals 16 residues. Looked up from germline, CDR1 is MGHRA and CDR2 is YSYEKL. This CDR3 reads CASSHLDIISYNEQFF. CDR3 bases: TGCGCCAGCAGCCATCTAGACATCATCTCCTACAATGAGCAGTTCTTC.

For this clonotype: This may arise from a read error, as a much more abundant clone is one base away. This chain links TRBV28 with TRBJ1-5; 11 bases agree with TRBD1. In germline, CDR1 is MDHEN, CDR2 SYDVKM. This CDR3 is built from 17 residues. Losses at the gene ends were 8 bases for V and 2 bases for J; bases not matched to a gene: 11. The chain's CDR3 is CASGRAGTGGGNQPQHF. The DNA of the CDR3 is TGTGCCAGCGGCCGGGCCGGGACAGGGGGTGGCAATCAGCCCCAGCATTTT.

This chain connects TRBV20-1 to TRBJ2-3, with 8 bases fitting TRBD2. J gave up 5 bases and V 0 bases, and 13 bases lay outside the gene matches. Germline loops: CDR1 DFQATT, CDR2 SNEGSKA (reference sequence). The CDR3 consists of 17 residues. In DNA, the CDR3 is TGCAGTGCTAGAGATCTTCTACTAGCGGAGGCGGGAGATACGCAGTATTTT. It specifies CSARDLLLAEAGDTQYF.

There are many counts of this clonotype. The chain combines TRBV3-1 with TRBJ2-5; D remains unclear. The germline V gene has CDR1 LGHDT and CDR2 YNNKEL (reference sequence). This CDR3 comprises 12 residues. Trimming shortened V by 1 base and J by 5 bases, and 5 bases separated the two germline ends. The CDR3 DNA reads TGTGCCAGCAGCCAAGTCGATGAGACCCAGTACTTC. Its protein is CASSQVDETQYF.

The sample holds many counts of this clonotype. V gene TRBV6-1 combines with J gene TRBJ1-1, with D hard to call. V was cut by 5 bases and J by 9 bases, with 10 bases left in between. The CDR3 has 11 residues. Germline lookup yields CDR1 MNHNS and CDR2 SASEGT. The CDR3 nucleotides are TGTGCCAGCAGTTTTGCCGGGCAAGCTTTCTTT. As protein: CASSFAGQAFF.

This clonotype came up many times. The chain couples TRBV20-1 to TRBJ2-1; 8 bases align to TRBD1. V was pared by 6 bases and J by 10 bases, with 17 bases of the junction left unmatched. The CDR3 loop spans 15 amino acids. Per the germline V gene, CDR1 is DFQATT and CDR2 is SNEGSKA (reference sequence). The CDR3 reads CSAGGQGAALTEQFF. Here the CDR3 DNA reads TGCAGTGCGGGAGGCCAGGGGGCGGCCCTAACCGAGCAGTTCTTC.

The V call is TRBV19, the J call TRBJ2-2; 7 bases map to TRBD1. The V and J ends lost 6 bases and 1 base, in that order; junction bases with no gene match: 5. The germline V gene encodes CDR1 LNHDA and CDR2 SQIVND (reference sequence). This CDR3 contains 15 residues. This chain's CDR3 is CASRLGTENTGELFF. The CDR3 nucleotides are TGTGCCAGTAGGTTAGGGACAGAGAACACCGGGGAGCTGTTTTTT.

V is TRBV18 and J is TRBJ2-1; 12 nucleotides match TRBD2. V was clipped by 5 bases and J by 5 bases; unmatched bases: 4. The CDR3 spans 15 residues. Germline V gene sequence: CDR1 KGHSH, CDR2 LQKENI. CDR3 sequence reads: CASSSLAGGNNEQFF. CDR3 coding DNA: TGTGCCAGCTCATCGCTAGCGGGAGGGAACAATGAGCAGTTCTTC.

This clonotype was found many times. The CDR3 sequence: CASSDLRGQGFGQPQHF. The CDR3 region has the DNA TGTGCCAGCAGTGACTTGAGGGGACAGGGTTTTGGACAGCCCCAGCATTTT. The rearrangement uses TRBV2 and TRBJ1-5; TRBD1 matches at 9 bases. The CDR3 length is 17 residues. V was clipped by 3 bases and J by 7 bases; unmatched bases: 13. Germline-derived CDR1 and CDR2 are SNHLY and FYNNEI.

In this sample, this clonotype turned up many times. The genes are TRBV7-9 and TRBJ2-1; 13 bases match TRBD2. After removal of 5 bases from V and 8 bases from J, the junction contained 18 bases not matched to a gene. The CDR3 runs 19 residues. Germline V CDR1 and CDR2: SEHNR, FQNEAQ (reference sequence). The CDR3 loop is CASSPVRVRGTSGMDEQFF. In DNA form, the CDR3 reads TGTGCCAGCAGCCCAGTTCGGGTCCGAGGGACTAGCGGGATGGATGAGCAGTTCTTC.

This clonotype was observed at least ten times. The chain has TRBV28 and TRBJ2-1; 8 bases are shared with TRBD2. V shed 4 bases, J shed 0 bases, and the junction held 11 bases outside the gene matches. CDR3 length: 18 amino acids. CDR1 and CDR2 (germline): MDHEN, SYDVKM. The CDR3 spells CASSSGRLASSSYNEQFF. The CDR3 coding sequence is TGTGCCAGCAGTTCCGGCAGACTAGCGTCCAGCTCCTACAATGAGCAGTTCTTC.

The V call is TRBV4-2, the J call TRBJ2-7, with 9 positions matching TRBD1. V was clipped by 0 bases and J by 2 bases; unmatched bases: 8. The CDR3 has 17 amino acids. Germline CDR1 is LGHNA and CDR2 is YNFKEQ. CDR3 in DNA: TGTGCCAGCAGCCAAGATGGTCCGGGACAGGGCGCCTACGAGCAGTACTTC. Translated, it gives CASSQDGPGQGAYEQYF.

This clonotype has ten or more counts. The V gene is TRBV12-3 or TRBV12-4, the J gene TRBJ2-4; D is possibly TRBD2 (5 bases). This CDR3 is 15 amino acids long. V shed 3 bases and J shed 2 bases, with 11 bases lying between them. The CDR3 nucleotides are TGTGCCAGCAGTTTTTGGGGAGACCCCAAAAACATTCAGTACTTC. Protein product: CASSFWGDPKNIQYF.

This sequence joins TRBV5-1 and TRBJ2-2; TRBD2 might be the D (6 bases). The germline gives CDR1 SGHRS, CDR2 YFSETQ. This CDR3 is built from 15 residues. V lost 2 bases to trimming and J lost 7 bases, with 15 bases between them. The CDR3 DNA is TGCGCCAGCAGCTTAGGGGACTCGGGGAGCGGGGAGCTGTTTTTT. Translating gives CASSLGDSGSGELFF.

The V call is TRBV25-1, the J call TRBJ2-3, with D maybe TRBD1 (6 bases). The CDR3 has 13 amino acids. Trimming removed 3 bases at V and 4 bases at J, with 8 bases between. Germline CDR1 is MGHDK and CDR2 is SYGVNS. CDR3: CASSESGADTQYF. DNA for the CDR3: TGTGCCAGCAGTGAGTCAGGGGCAGATACGCAGTATTTT.

This clonotype was detected only a few times. The chain has TRBV6-6 and TRBJ2-2; possible D gene TRBD2, 5 bases. Per the germline V gene, CDR1 is MNHNY and CDR2 is SVGAGI (reference sequence). The CDR3 is made up of 15 amino acids. V gave up 2 bases and J gave up 5 bases, with 12 bases separating them. CDR3 region: CASSYDGRRTGELFF. The CDR3 DNA reads TGTGCCAGCAGTTACGATGGAAGGAGGACCGGGGAGCTGTTTTTT.

The chain combines TRBV6-5 with TRBJ2-6, with no clear D. V dropped 4 bases and J dropped 1 base, with 8 bases sitting between them. In germline, CDR1 is MNHEY, CDR2 SVGAGI. This CDR3 comprises 15 residues. CDR3 residues: CASSSPGSGANVLTF. The CDR3 coding sequence is TGTGCCAGCAGTTCCCCCGGGTCTGGGGCCAACGTCCTGACTTTC.